This T cell receptor (beta chain) derives from a study of T cell repertoires in cytomegalovirus infection. TCRdb ran MiXCR on the reads and lists one entry per CDR3 protein. Of 95,000 to 120,000 distinct CDR3 sequences in the sample, 30% were seen once. Turning to this clonotype: What it recognizes is unknown.

From germline, CDR1 is SGHVS and CDR2 FQNEAQ. The V end lost 1 base, the J end lost 3 bases, and 15 bases lay between the germline ends. CDR3 length: 16 amino acids. V gene TRBV7-8 combines with J gene TRBJ1-1; tentatively, D is TRBD1 (5 bases). The sequence derives from a human donor in good health (CMV status not recorded). Some clones in this sample may be carry-over from other donors' samples. This sample comprised CD8+ T cells from cultured PBMCs, obtained from culture after CMV antigen stimulation. For the CDR3, the DNA is TGTGCCAGCAGCTTAGTTGGCGGGTCGGGGGACACTGAAGCTTTCTTT. Translating it yields CASSLVGGSGDTEAFF.